The 20 T cell receptor beta chains below all came from one sample that was sequenced in a study of patients and donors after allogeneic stem cell transplantation. TCRdb fed the RT-PCR reads into MiXCR, producing one record per CDR3 protein. The table shows about 410,000 distinct CDR3 sequences, with 16% occurring only once. The sequencing sample was made of blood, either unsorted or a sorted T cell fraction (not recorded which). The receptors derive from a human donor who was either an allogeneic HSCT recipient or a stem cell or donor lymphocyte infusion donor (not recorded which). It is not recorded whose cells these are; they may come from a transplant donor.

This sequence joins TRBV11-2 and TRBJ1-3; 7 bases are shared with TRBD1. After removal of 5 bases from V and 3 bases from J, the junction contained 4 bases not matched to a gene. The CDR3 contains 14 residues. In germline, CDR1 is SGHAT, CDR2 FQNNGV. The CDR3 protein is CASSPGTDGNTIYF. In nucleotides, the CDR3 is TGTGCCAGCAGCCCCGGGACAGATGGAAACACCATATATTTT.

This clonotype was found a few times. This sequence joins TRBV5-1 and TRBJ1-4; no clear D. Trimming removed 3 bases from V and 3 bases from J, with 12 bases in between. Germline CDR1 and CDR2: SGHRS and YFSETQ. The CDR3 spans 15 residues. The chain's CDR3 is CASSWARRSNEKLFF. CDR3 nucleotide sequence: TGCGCCAGCAGCTGGGCTAGGAGGTCTAATGAAAAACTGTTTTTT.

In this sample, this clonotype turned up many times. The chain recombines TRBV10-3 with TRBJ2-7; TRBD2 matches 7 bases. The germline V gene encodes CDR1 ENHRY and CDR2 SYGVKD. The length of the CDR3 is 14 residues. V lost 3 bases and J lost 5; bases outside the gene matches: 7. The CDR3 is CAISERGGVDEQYF. The CDR3 DNA is TGTGCCATCAGTGAACGTGGGGGGGTTGACGAGCAGTACTTC.

In its sample, this clonotype was seen a few times. V and J are TRBV7-2 and TRBJ1-6; 8 nucleotides line up with TRBD1. The CDR3 has 17 residues. Per germline, CDR1 SGHTA and CDR2 FQGNSA. V shed 5 bases, J shed 8 bases, and the junction held 14 bases outside the gene matches. In DNA, the CDR3 is TGTGCCAGCAGCCCAACATACCGGGACAGGCGATATTCACCCCTCCACTTT. Translation gives CASSPTYRDRRYSPLHF.

The J gene is TRBJ2-2, the V gene TRBV4-3, with 8 bases identical to TRBD1. Per the germline V gene, CDR1 is LGHNA and CDR2 is YSLEER. With V trimmed by 3 bases and J by 0 bases, 9 bases remained unmatched. This CDR3 comprises 18 residues. CDR3 residues: CASSHTLGQGPNTGELFF. The CDR3, as DNA: TGCGCCAGCAGCCACACACTCGGACAGGGCCCGAACACCGGGGAGCTGTTTTTT.

This clonotype was observed a few times. An end of the junction differs from the germline gene, which may be a read error. The V gene is TRBV24-1, the J gene TRBJ2-3; D gene unclear. The CDR3 totals 14 residues. CDR1 and CDR2 from the germline V gene are KGHDR and SFDVKD. This chain's CDR3 is CATSALGVTDTQYF. In nucleotides, the CDR3 is TGTGCCACCAGTGCTTTGGGCGTCACAGATACGCAGTATTTT.

The chain combines TRBV5-1 with TRBJ2-1; maybe TRBD2 (6 bases). This CDR3 has 20 amino acids. Germline CDR1 SGHRS, CDR2 YFSETQ. V was pared by 4 bases and J by 5 bases, with 31 bases between. In DNA, the CDR3 is TGCGCCAGCAGCGCCCGGGTATTTGAATTGTTAGGCGGAGGGCACAATGAGCAGTTCTTC. It specifies CASSARVFELLGGGHNEQFF.

The chain combines TRBV7-9 with TRBJ2-1, with D possibly called TRBD1 or TRBD2 (5 bases each). Germline V gene data show CDR1 as SEHNR and CDR2 as FQNEAQ (reference sequence). Trimming took 3 bases from V and 8 from J, leaving 8 bases between them. The CDR3 spans 12 residues. The CDR3, as DNA: TGTGCCAGCAGCTTTCGAGGGGATGAGCAGTTCTTC. It specifies CASSFRGDEQFF. The variable domain in full, with the rest retrieved from reference TRBV7-9 and TRBJ2-1, is DTGVSQNPRHKITKRGQNVTFRCDPISEHNRLYWYRQTLGQGPEFLTYFQNEAQLEKSRLLSDRFSAERPKGSFSTLEIQRTEQGDSAMYLCASSFRGDEQFFGPGTRLTVL.

Points on this clonotype: The junction and the germline gene differ at one end; a read error may be behind it. The rearrangement links TRBV12-3 or TRBV12-4 to TRBJ2-5; 9 bases line up with TRBD2. This CDR3 comprises 15 residues. CDR3 protein: CASSIAGASGWTQYF. The CDR3 coding sequence is TGTGCCAGCAGTATAGCGGGAGCTTCCGGGTGGACCCAGTACTTC.

A few counts support this clonotype. The chain employs TRBV27 and TRBJ2-1; 8 bases map to TRBD2. Germline CDR1 MNHEY, CDR2 SMNVEV (reference sequence). The CDR3 has 17 amino acids. J was trimmed by 2 bases and V by 5 bases; bases with no gene match: 11. For the CDR3, the DNA is TGTGCCAGCAGTCACCTGACTAGCGTGGGGGCCTACAATGAGCAGTTCTTC. Translating it yields CASSHLTSVGAYNEQFF.

In its sample, this clonotype was seen a few times. The gene calls are TRBV7-3 and TRBJ2-5; TRBD2 agrees at 9 bases. This CDR3 spans 15 amino acids. V trimming: 1 base; J trimming: 3 bases; junction bases outside the gene matches: 3. Germline loops: CDR1 SGHTA, CDR2 FQGTGA. For the CDR3, the DNA is TGTGCCAGCAGCTTAAGGGCTAGCGGGAAAGAGACCCAGTACTTC. Its protein product is CASSLRASGKETQYF.

The gene calls are TRBV30 and TRBJ1-2, with 9 positions matching TRBD1. This CDR3 is 15 amino acids long. Germline lookup yields CDR1 GTSNPN and CDR2 SVGIG (reference sequence). V was pared by 0 bases and J by 4 bases, with 6 bases of the junction left unmatched. The CDR3 here is CAWSVGGTGLYGYTF. CDR3 sequence (DNA): TGTGCCTGGAGTGTAGGTGGGACAGGGCTCTATGGCTACACCTTC. The whole variable domain, remainder taken from reference TRBV30 and TRBJ1-2, is SQTIHQWPATLVQPVGSPLSLECTVEGTSNPNLYWYRQAAGRGLQLLFYSVGIGQISSEVPQNLSASRPQDRQFILSSKKLLLSDSGFYLCAWSVGGTGLYGYTFGSGTRLTVV.

This clonotype has ten or more counts. The chain uses TRBV4-2 and TRBJ2-3; a weak D match, TRBD1 (5 bases). Germline CDR1 is LGHNA and CDR2 is YNFKEQ. V lost 0 bases and J 6 bases, leaving 7 bases between the germline ends. The CDR3 is 13 amino acids. CDR3 residues: CASSQDPGDTQYF. In DNA form, the CDR3 reads TGTGCCAGCAGCCAAGATCCAGGGGATACGCAGTATTTT.

The rearrangement uses TRBV18 and TRBJ2-7, with D possibly TRBD1 on 6 matching bases. Trimming cost V 5 bases and J 6 bases, with 20 bases left between them. Germline assignment: CDR1 KGHSH and CDR2 LQKENI. CDR3 length equals 15 residues. The CDR3 region is CASSAANLRGSEQYF. CDR3 nucleotide sequence: TGTGCCAGCTCAGCAGCCAACCTTAGGGGGAGCGAGCAGTACTTC.

This clonotype was detected only a few times. This sequence joins TRBV6-5 and TRBJ1-1, with a weak D call TRBD1 (6 bases). The CDR3 covers 14 residues. The V gene lost 0 bases and the J gene lost 2 bases, with 7 bases spanning the gap. CDR1 MNHEY and CDR2 SVGAGI come from the germline V gene. CDR3 sequence: CASSYSDSNTEAFF. The CDR3 coding sequence is TGTGCCAGCAGTTACTCGGACAGTAACACTGAAGCTTTCTTT.

The rearrangement joins TRBV11-2 to TRBJ2-2, with D possibly being TRBD2 (6 bases). Germline assignment: CDR1 SGHAT and CDR2 FQNNGV. Trimming pared 2 bases from V and 0 bases from J, leaving 13 bases between. The CDR3 runs 17 residues. CDR3 bases: TGTGCCAGCAGCTTAAAGTACGGGGGTTCGAACACCGGGGAGCTGTTTTTT. Translated: CASSLKYGGSNTGELFF.

This clonotype came up once. The genes are TRBV7-9 and TRBJ2-5; TRBD2 matches at 10 bases. The CDR3 length is 15 residues. With 3 bases clipped from V and 5 bases from J, the junction kept 6 bases outside the gene matches. CDR1 SEHNR and CDR2 FQNEAQ come from the germline V gene (reference sequence). This CDR3 is CASSFPGLASETQYF. CDR3 in DNA: TGTGCCAGCAGCTTCCCGGGACTAGCGAGTGAGACCCAGTACTTC.

This chain connects TRBV15 to TRBJ2-5; D is unresolved. Trimming took 1 base from V and 5 from J, leaving 20 bases between them. Germline V gene sequence: CDR1 LNHNV, CDR2 YYDKDF (reference sequence). The CDR3 has 17 residues. CDR3: CATSRGQDASFYETQYF. CDR3 nucleotide sequence: TGTGCCACCAGCAGAGGGCAAGACGCGTCCTTCTATGAGACCCAGTACTTC.

This chain connects TRBV6-2 or TRBV6-3 to TRBJ2-4; D not resolved. V was clipped by 6 bases and J by 9 bases, with 12 bases between them. The germline gives CDR1 MNHEY, CDR2 SVGEGT. This CDR3 comprises 12 residues. CDR3 coding DNA: TGTGCCAGCAGCCTAGTGGCTTCCATTCAGTACTTC. The encoded protein is CASSLVASIQYF.

The sample holds a few counts of this clonotype. This rearrangement joins TRBV6-5 to TRBJ1-5, with D perhaps matching TRBD1 (5 bases). The V and J ends lost 2 bases and 4 bases respectively, with 9 bases between them. The CDR3 loop spans 14 amino acids. Germline CDR1 MNHEY, CDR2 SVGAGI. CDR3 sequence reads: CASSYPTGNQPQHF. CDR3 bases: TGTGCCAGCAGTTACCCCACAGGAAATCAGCCCCAGCATTTT.